This entry is about one T cell receptor beta chain. Repertoires were generated with immunoSEQ multiplex PCR, while TCRdb's copy carries only in-frame clones and drops some. Here the sample spans 100,000 to 150,000 clones, over 75% being singletons. The entry originates in a study of control samples from healthy donors and cancer patients. V dropped 9 bases and J dropped 0; count of bases not matched to a gene: 7. Germline V gene sequence: CDR1 MRHNA, CDR2 SNTAGT. The CDR3 totals 14 residues. Sequenced material: blood. The chain couples TRBV6-4 to TRBJ1-1; the match to TRBD1 covers 7 bases. The sequence derives from a man aged 35-49 years in good health. The CDR3 sequence: CASRDSSMNTEAFF. CDR3 sequence (DNA): TGTGCCAGTAGGGACAGTAGCATGAACACTGAAGCTTTCTTT.